A selection of T cell receptor beta chains follows, all from one sample in a study of radiotherapy plus CTLA-4 blockade in lung cancer. Produced via immunoSEQ multiplex PCR; TCRdb's table is partial and in-frame only. The sample lists about 80,000 clones, approximately 80% occurring once. The sequencing here drew on peripheral blood, taken from a patient treated with radiotherapy plus ipilimumab. The origin of the receptors is a human donor with non-small cell lung cancer who had stable disease on radiotherapy plus ipilimumab. CDR3s leave out the opening cysteine and the closing phenylalanine or tryptophan.

j_call v_call cdr3_aa
TRBJ2-5 TRBV18 ASSPKEETQY
TRBJ1-1 TRBV28 ASKGGQENTEAF
TRBJ1-5 TRBV5-6 ASSLTGGNNQPQH
TRBJ2-7 TRBV6-5 ASSENYEQY
TRBJ2-7 TRBV6-1 ASRGRYSYEQY
TRBJ2-7 TRBV7-9 ASMIWTGYEQY
TRBJ1-5 TRBV4-1 ASSQDRGAKQPQH
TRBJ2-5 TRBV4-2 ASSQSLRGETQY
TRBJ2-2 TRBV9 ASSVVTGGLTGELF
TRBJ2-1 TRBV11-2 ASSSLAGSSYNEQF
TRBJ2-2 TRBV30 AWSAPGQGATGELF
TRBJ1-2 TRBV27 ASSLFARQGGSIGYT
TRBJ2-2 TRBV7-6 ATNANTGELF
TRBJ2-1 TRBV19 ATSRGQYEF
TRBJ1-1 TRBV27 ASSNGRTEAF
TRBJ1-6 TRBV28 ASSSGTAHNSPLH
TRBJ2-7 TRBV6-5 ASSVRDRSYEQY
TRBJ2-2 TRBV5-1 ASSWKRGQVNTGELF
TRBJ2-7 TRBV28 ASSPPAGADEQY
TRBJ1-2 TRBV28 ASSLDQVPNYGYT
TRBJ2-5 TRBV7-2 ASSFLGTAQETQY
TRBJ2-3 TRBV2 ASSEAGGWADTQY
TRBJ1-1 TRBV28 ASSLWSGNTEAF
TRBJ2-7 TRBV5-1 ASSPGHSRSSYEQY
TRBJ2-5 TRBV5-1 ASSVSQETQY
TRBJ1-2 TRBV5-1 ATRGTSNYGYT
TRBJ2-3 TRBV5-1 ASRQGGDTQY
TRBJ1-3 TRBV5-1 ASSLAGAGNTIY
TRBJ2-7 TRBV19 ASSITQFSSYEQY
TRBJ1-6 TRBV27 ASSPTGLRSPLH
TRBJ2-3 TRBV10-2 ASIGAGGADTQY
TRBJ2-3 TRBV10-3 AISSTGTGDTQY
TRBJ2-4 TRBV29-1 SVLKNIQY
TRBJ1-2 TRBV7-2 ASSSGRPGGYT
TRBJ2-1 TRBV7-6 ASSSSGGAPNEQF
TRBJ1-1 TRBV30 AWRVGLLSNTEAF
TRBJ2-1 TRBV4-1 ASSQASGSWYNEQF
TRBJ2-7 TRBV30 AWNSGRDSYEQY
TRBJ2-2 TRBV9 ASSEGQPMNTGELF
TRBJ2-7 TRBV4-1 ASSQAGTRGGAYEQY
TRBJ1-2 TRBV19 ASTTDRGGGYT
TRBJ2-1 TRBV7-7 ASSLGAQGLSRNNEQF
TRBJ1-6 TRBV11-2 ASSLEVGTPLH
TRBJ2-1 TRBV29-1 SVDGLENINEQF
TRBJ2-3 TRBV7-3 ASSPRQGSTDTQY
TRBJ2-7 TRBV15 ATSPRLAGAITYEQY
TRBJ2-3 TRBV25-1 ASSESLGQGADTQY
TRBJ1-5 TRBV19 ASSIPADNRNQPQH
TRBJ1-1 TRBV7-8 ASSLDRGNTEAF
TRBJ2-2 TRBV4-2 ASSQGDGPTGELF